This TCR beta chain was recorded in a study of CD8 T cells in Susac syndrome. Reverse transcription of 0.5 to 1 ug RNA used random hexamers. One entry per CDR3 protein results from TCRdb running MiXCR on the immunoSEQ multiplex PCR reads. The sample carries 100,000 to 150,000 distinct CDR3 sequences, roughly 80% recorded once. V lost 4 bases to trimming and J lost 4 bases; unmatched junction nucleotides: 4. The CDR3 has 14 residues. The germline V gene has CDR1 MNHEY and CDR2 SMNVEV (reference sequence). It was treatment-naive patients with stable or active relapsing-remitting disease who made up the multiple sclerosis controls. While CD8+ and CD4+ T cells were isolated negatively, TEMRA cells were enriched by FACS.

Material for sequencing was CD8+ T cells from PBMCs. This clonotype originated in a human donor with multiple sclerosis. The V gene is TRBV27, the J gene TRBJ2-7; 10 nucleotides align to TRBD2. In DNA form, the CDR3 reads TGTGCCAGCAGTTCTAGCGGGGGAGTGTACGAGCAGTACTTC. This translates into CASSSSGGVYEQYF.